This T cell receptor beta chain was found in a study of T cells after yellow fever vaccination. Study background: It was SMART-Seq v4 Ultra Low Input that prepared the fractions with low cell numbers.

This clonotype was counted at least ten times. Its antigen is unknown. The CDR3 runs 13 residues. V shed 0 bases and J shed 7 bases, with 8 bases lying between them. CDR1 and CDR2 (germline): SGHNT, YYREEE (reference sequence). Study-wide results and limits: Overall, a small share of clonotypes was seen in both CD4 and CD8 compartments. Most clones from primary vaccination were detected again post-booster (96% CD4, more than 85% CD8).

Each CDR3 protein is one row after TCRdb ran MiXCR on the 5' RACE reads. The sample records 250,000 to 350,000 distinct CDR3 sequences, around 4.5% being singletons. The input for sequencing was PBMCs, taken 15 days after the yellow fever booster vaccination. The chain employs TRBV5-4 and TRBJ1-3, with D maybe TRBD1 (5 bases). The receptor was isolated from a man aged 18 to 29 who received the YFV17D yellow fever vaccine. The CDR3 is CASSLAQGNTIYF. The CDR3 region has the DNA TGTGCCAGCAGCTTGGCCCAGGGCAACACCATATATTTT. The entire variable domain, with the rest obtained from reference TRBV5-4 and TRBJ1-3, is as follows: ETGVTQSPTHLIKTRGQQVTLRCSSQSGHNTVSWYQQALGQGPQFIFQYYREEENGRGNFPPRFSGLQFPNYSSELNVNALELDDSALYLCASSLAQGNTIYFGEGSWLTVV.